The 8 T cell receptor beta chains in this list originate from one sample, sequenced in a study of blood T cell repertoires in COVID-19. The protocol was immunoSEQ multiplex PCR, while the TCRdb copy is restricted to in-frame clones and leaves out a portion. The table records about 59,000 clones, about four fifths of them present only once. The sample taken for sequencing was peripheral blood. The receptors were sampled from a woman aged 80 or older with acute or convalescent COVID-19.

This clone occurred a few times. The rearrangement links TRBV6-4 to TRBJ2-3; a weak D match, TRBD2 (6 bases). Trimming removed 2 bases from V and 1 base from J, with 10 bases in between. Germline V lookup: CDR1 MRHNA, CDR2 SNTAGT. The CDR3 is 15 amino acids. CDR3 region: CASSDEAGRTDTQYF. CDR3 coding DNA: TGTGCCAGCAGTGACGAGGCGGGACGCACAGATACGCAGTATTTT.

J is TRBJ2-7 and V is TRBV28; 8 bases are a match to TRBD1. This CDR3 has 18 amino acids. V was clipped by 5 bases and J by 0 bases; unmatched bases: 15. CDR1 is MDHEN, CDR2 SYDVKM, per germline. As DNA, the CDR3 is TGTGCCAGCAGTCCCCTCAGGGGGCGTAGGCCAGTCTCCTACGAGCAGTACTTC. Residues: CASSPLRGRRPVSYEQYF.

The rearrangement links TRBV7-2 to TRBJ2-7; D may be TRBD2 (5 bases). Germline values: CDR1 SGHTA, CDR2 FQGNSA. The CDR3 covers 14 residues. V lost 3 bases and J lost 1, with 10 bases in between. This chain's CDR3 is CASSLGRLSYEQYF. CDR3 nucleotide sequence: TGTGCCAGCAGCTTGGGGAGACTGTCCTACGAGCAGTACTTC.

V is TRBV7-2 and J is TRBJ2-7, with TRBD2 identical over 14 bases. The germline V gene encodes CDR1 SGHTA and CDR2 FQGNSA. This CDR3 contains 14 residues. V lost 5 bases and J lost 3; bases outside the gene matches: 0. CDR3: CASSGLAGGYEQYF. CDR3 nucleotides: TGTGCCAGCAGCGGACTAGCGGGGGGCTACGAGCAGTACTTC. The whole variable domain, remainder taken from reference TRBV7-2 and TRBJ2-7, is GAGVSQSPSNKVTEKGKDVELRCDPISGHTALYWYRQSLGQGLEFLIYFQGNSAPDKSGLPSDRFSAERTGGSVSTLTIQRTQQEDSAVYLCASSGLAGGYEQYFGPGTRLTVT.

The chain joins TRBV3-1 (or the pseudogene TRBV3-2) to TRBJ2-1; D is unclear. CDR3 length equals 15 residues. Germline loops: CDR1 LGHDT, CDR2 YNNKEL (reference sequence). The V end lost 0 bases, the J end lost 4 bases, and 10 bases lay between the germline ends. The CDR3 coding sequence is TGTGCCAGCAGCCAAGATGGCCAGGCTTACAATGAGCAGTTCTTC. It is translated as CASSQDGQAYNEQFF.

V gene TRBV30 combines with J gene TRBJ1-5; 7 nucleotides match TRBD1. The CDR3 runs 14 residues. Germline V gene data show CDR1 as GTSNPN and CDR2 as SVGIG (reference sequence). Trimming removed 3 bases from V and 3 bases from J; junction bases left unmatched: 5. The CDR3 DNA follows: TGTGCCTGGAGATCCAGGGGGGACAATCAGCCCCAGCATTTT. Protein product: CAWRSRGDNQPQHF. Supplemented by reference TRBV30 and TRBJ1-5, the full variable domain reads SQTIHQWPATLVQPVGSPLSLECTVEGTSNPNLYWYRQAAGRGLQLLFYSVGIGQISSEVPQNLSASRPQDRQFILSSKKLLLSDSGFYLCAWRSRGDNQPQHFGDGTRLSIL.

This rearrangement joins TRBV15 to TRBJ1-5; a weak D match, TRBD1 (6 bases). Per germline, CDR1 LNHNV and CDR2 YYDKDF (reference sequence). Between the trimmed V and J ends, which lost 1 base and 7 bases, there was a span of 14 bases. CDR3 size: 15 residues. Here the CDR3 DNA reads TGTGCCACCAGCAGAGCCCTAGGGGGTTTGCAGCCCCAGCATTTT. Translation: CATSRALGGLQPQHF.

This sequence joins TRBV6-2 or TRBV6-3 and TRBJ2-3; 7 bases match TRBD2. The junction had 4 bases not matched to a gene; V was cut back by 4 bases and J by 3 bases. CDR1 and CDR2 from the germline V gene are MNHEY and SVGEGT. The CDR3 is made up of 14 amino acids. This chain's CDR3 is CASSLGSGTDTQYF. DNA for the CDR3: TGTGCCAGCAGTTTGGGTAGCGGGACAGATACGCAGTATTTT.